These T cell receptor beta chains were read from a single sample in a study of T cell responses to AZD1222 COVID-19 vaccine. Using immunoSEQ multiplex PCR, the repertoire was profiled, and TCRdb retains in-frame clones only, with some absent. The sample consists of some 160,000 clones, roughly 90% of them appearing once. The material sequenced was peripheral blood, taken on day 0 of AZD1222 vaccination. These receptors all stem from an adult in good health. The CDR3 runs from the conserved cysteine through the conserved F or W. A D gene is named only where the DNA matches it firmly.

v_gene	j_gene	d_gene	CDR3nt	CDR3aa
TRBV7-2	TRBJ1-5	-	TGTGCCAGCAGCTTAGGGATGGAGCAGCCCCAGCATTTT	CASSLGMEQPQHF
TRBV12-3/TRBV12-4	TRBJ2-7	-	TGTGCCAGCAGCCGGACATTCACCGAGCAGTACTTC	CASSRTFTEQYF
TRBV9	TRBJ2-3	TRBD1	TGTGCCAGCAGCGCCAGGGACAGGGTGAGCCCAGATACGCAGTATTTT	CASSARDRVSPDTQYF
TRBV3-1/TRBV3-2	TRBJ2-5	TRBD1	TGTGCCAGCAGCCAACCAAAGACAGGGTTAGAAGAGACCCAGTACTTC	CASSQPKTGLEETQYF
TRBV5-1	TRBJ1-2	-	TGCGCCAGCAGCTTAGACTCGGATGGCTACACCTTC	CASSLDSDGYTF
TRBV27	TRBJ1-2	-	TGTGCCAGCAGTTTCGGACTTAACTATGGCTACACCTTC	CASSFGLNYGYTF
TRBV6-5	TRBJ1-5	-	TGTGCCAGCAGCCAGCGAGGTCAGCCCCAGCATTTT	CASSQRGQPQHF
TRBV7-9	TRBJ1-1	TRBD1	TGTGCCAGCAGCTCGGGGGACAGGGGGTATACTGAAGCTTTCTTT	CASSSGDRGYTEAFF
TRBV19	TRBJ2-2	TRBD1	TGTGCCAGTAGTCACAGGGGGCTGGTCGGGGAGCTGTTTTTT	CASSHRGLVGELFF
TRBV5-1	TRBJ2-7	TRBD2	TGCGCCAGCAGCAGGGGACTAGCGGGTATGGACGAGCAGTACTTC	CASSRGLAGMDEQYF
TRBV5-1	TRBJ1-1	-	TGCGCCAGCAGCCCGGGGGTGCTGAACACTGAAGCTTTCTTT	CASSPGVLNTEAFF